Each of the 24 T cell receptor beta chains below was sequenced from the same sample in a study of blood T cells in healthy people across ages. It was with a sample-barcoded 5' primer and a J-beta primer mix that a second PCR of about 6 to 12 cycles was run. TCRdb reprocessed the 5' RACE reads with MiXCR, giving one entry per CDR3 protein. Of fewer than 950,000 distinct CDR3 sequences detected, 53% appear once; the ten largest clones hold around 40%. Sample: blood. These receptors were obtained from an older man in good health.

The chain employs TRBV11-2 and TRBJ2-6, with unresolved D. Germline CDR1 reads SGHAT; CDR2 reads FQNNGV. The CDR3 sequence is 18 residues long. The V end lost 4 bases, the J end lost 4 bases, and 20 bases lay between the germline ends. The CDR3 nucleotides read TGTGCCAGCAGCTCGCCCGCCCGACCCTCTGAAGGGGCCAACGTCCTGACTTTC. Translating it yields CASSSPARPSEGANVLTF.

In the case of this clonotype: A much larger clone differs from this one at a single base, so this may be a read error. V gene TRBV20-1 combines with J gene TRBJ2-5; a possible D gene is TRBD2 (6 bases). V was trimmed by 6 bases and J by 11 bases, leaving 16 bases between them. CDR3 length: 11 amino acids. Looked up from germline, CDR1 is DFQATT and CDR2 is SNEGSKA (reference sequence). CDR3 nucleotides: TGCAGTGCAAACTCGGGGGATGAGCAGTACTTC. It translates to CSANSGDEQYF.

The J gene is TRBJ1-4, the V gene TRBV10-3; D may be TRBD1 (6 bases). Trimming cost V 0 bases and J 4 bases, with 9 bases left between them. Per germline, CDR1 ENHRY and CDR2 SYGVKD. This CDR3 region has 15 residues. CDR3 residues: CAISESGGLNEKLFF. The CDR3 DNA reads TGTGCCATCAGTGAGTCTGGGGGGCTTAATGAAAAACTGTTTTTT.

This clonotype was seen a few times. The rearrangement uses TRBV7-9 and TRBJ2-7; no reliable D call. Germline CDR1 is SEHNR and CDR2 is FQNEAQ (reference sequence). The germline V and J ends were trimmed by 3 bases and 3 bases, with 15 bases remaining between them. The CDR3 totals 15 residues. CDR3 amino acids: CASSFPTVGHYEQYF. DNA of the CDR3: TGTGCCAGCAGCTTCCCTACGGTTGGGCACTACGAGCAGTACTTC. Combining the CDR3 with reference TRBV7-9 and TRBJ2-7 gives the whole variable domain DTGVSQNPRHKITKRGQNVTFRCDPISEHNRLYWYRQTLGQGPEFLTYFQNEAQLEKSRLLSDRFSAERPKGSFSTLEIQRTEQGDSAMYLCASSFPTVGHYEQYFGPGTRLTVT.

As to this clonotype: Possible read error: a much larger clone is one base away. The chain couples TRBV2 to TRBJ2-5; D uncertain. Germline assignment: CDR1 SNHLY and CDR2 FYNNEI. This CDR3 comprises 12 residues. The DNA of the CDR3 is TGTGCCAGCAGAGCTAACCAAGAGACCCGGTACTTC. It translates to CASRANQETRYF.

There are many counts of this clonotype. The gene calls are TRBV27 and TRBJ1-6; no definite D call. The CDR3 covers 17 residues. Between the trimmed V and J ends, which lost 1 base and 7 bases, there was a span of 17 bases. CDR1 is MNHEY and CDR2 is SMNVEV in the germline V gene (reference sequence). Written as DNA, the CDR3 is TGTGCCAGCAGTTTATACTACCCCCCGACTGTGAATTCACCCCTCCACTTT. The encoded protein is CASSLYYPPTVNSPLHF.

As concerns this clonotype: The junction differs from germline at one of its ends, possibly a read error. J is TRBJ2-6 and V is TRBV20-1; weak D call: TRBD2 (5 bases). This CDR3 spans 16 amino acids. Germline CDR1 reads DFQATT; CDR2 reads SNEGSKA (reference sequence). The DNA for the CDR3 is TGCAGTGCTGGAGACGCGGCGGGTGTGGGGGCCAACGTCCTGACTTTC. As protein: CSAGDAAGVGANVLTF.

This clonotype was picked up a small number of times. The chain is built from TRBV4-2 and TRBJ2-5, with a possible D match to TRBD2 (6 bases). The ends were cut back, 5 bases at V and 1 base at J, with 14 bases in the middle. Looked up from germline, CDR1 is LGHNA and CDR2 is YNFKEQ. This CDR3 is 15 amino acids long. CDR3 coding DNA: TGTGCCAGCAGCTCCGTGGCGGGGACCCAAGAGACCCAGTACTTC. Its protein product is CASSSVAGTQETQYF.

The chain has TRBV20-1 and TRBJ2-3, with TRBD2 matching over 7 bases. V was pared by 5 bases and J by 5 bases, with 13 bases of the junction left unmatched. The CDR3 runs to 15 residues. The V gene's germline CDR1 is DFQATT and CDR2 SNEGSKA (reference sequence). The chain's CDR3 is CSALVSGTGKDTQYF. The CDR3 region has the DNA TGCAGTGCTCTTGTAAGCGGGACGGGAAAAGATACGCAGTATTTT.

This clonotype was seen only a few times. The V gene is TRBV10-3, the J gene TRBJ1-4; D is unresolved. Trimming took 2 bases from V and 1 from J, leaving 5 bases between them. CDR1 and CDR2 from the germline V gene are ENHRY and SYGVKD. The CDR3 has 14 residues. CDR3 protein: CAISEARTNEKLFF. DNA of the CDR3: TGTGCCATCAGTGAGGCACGAACTAATGAAAAACTGTTTTTT.

Only a few counts were recorded for this clonotype. This chain connects TRBV29-1 to TRBJ2-1; D is tentatively TRBD1 or TRBD2 (7 bases each). CDR3 length: 17 residues. V lost 7 bases, J lost 0 bases, and 22 bases lay in between. Germline lookup yields CDR1 SQVTM and CDR2 ANQGSEA. The CDR3 is CSGLEGGGGSSYNEQFF. CDR3 in DNA: TGCAGCGGCCTCGAAGGGGGCGGGGGAAGCTCCTACAATGAGCAGTTCTTC.

This clonotype was seen a handful of times. The chain combines TRBV6-6 with TRBJ1-5, with 8 bases identical to TRBD1. Germline V gives CDR1 MNHNY, CDR2 SVGAGI (reference sequence). V lost 7 bases, J lost 4 bases, and 3 bases stayed unmatched. This CDR3 has 13 residues. Written as DNA, the CDR3 is TGTGCCAGCAAGGACAGGGATAATCAGCCCCAGCATTTT. Its protein is CASKDRDNQPQHF.

The J gene is TRBJ2-4, the V gene TRBV20-1; D tentatively fits TRBD1 or TRBD2 (5 bases each). Trimming cost V 6 bases and J 13 bases, with 16 bases left between them. This CDR3 region has 11 residues. In germline, CDR1 is DFQATT, CDR2 SNEGSKA (reference sequence). The CDR3 DNA is TGCAGTGCAACGACCCTAGGGGAGCAGTACTTC. Protein sequence: CSATTLGEQYF.

V and J are TRBV20-1 and TRBJ1-1; perhaps TRBD1 as D (5 bases). The V and J ends lost 5 bases and 1 base respectively, with 14 bases between them. The CDR3 loop spans 14 amino acids. Per the germline V gene, CDR1 is DFQATT and CDR2 is SNEGSKA (reference sequence). Here the CDR3 reads CSAPRDGGNTEAFF. The DNA for the CDR3 is TGCAGTGCTCCCCGAGATGGGGGGAACACTGAAGCTTTCTTT.

V usage is TRBV3-1 and J usage is TRBJ2-7; D is possibly TRBD1 (5 bases). Germline-derived CDR1 and CDR2 are LGHDT and YNNKEL (reference sequence). The V end was cut by 1 base, the J end by 5 bases, with 12 bases between. The CDR3 extends over 14 amino acids. The CDR3 region is CASSQVIGEDEQYF. The CDR3 coding sequence is TGTGCCAGCAGCCAAGTCATAGGGGAAGACGAGCAGTACTTC.

The genes are TRBV12-3 or TRBV12-4 and TRBJ1-6, with 12 bases fitting TRBD1. This CDR3 comprises 15 residues. The V segment lost 7 bases and the J segment 8 bases; nucleotides outside the gene matches: 6. The CDR3 region has the DNA TGTGCCAGCACTCCGGGACAGGGGGCTTATTCACCCCTCCACTTT. Amino acids: CASTPGQGAYSPLHF.

This clonotype turned up a few times. This chain uses TRBV7-3 with TRBJ1-1; 9 bases are shared with TRBD1. The ends lost 3 bases at V and 3 bases at J; junction bases unmatched: 8. CDR1 is SGHTA and CDR2 is FQGTGA in the germline V gene. The CDR3 length is 16 residues. CDR3 sequence: CASSFRGTGIYTEAFF. As DNA, the CDR3 is TGTGCCAGCAGCTTCAGAGGGACAGGGATATACACTGAAGCTTTCTTT.

The V call is TRBV5-1, the J call TRBJ1-6; D is uncertain. V was cut by 5 bases and J by 6 bases, with 9 bases left in between. Germline-derived CDR1 and CDR2 are SGHRS and YFSETQ. CDR3 length equals 13 residues. The CDR3 region is CASRPAGNSPLHF. CDR3 DNA sequence: TGCGCCAGCAGACCTGCGGGTAATTCACCCCTCCACTTT.

This clonotype has just a few counts. The chain has TRBV7-2 and TRBJ2-4, with 9 positions matching TRBD2. The CDR3 covers 14 residues. V shed 8 bases, J shed 8 bases, and the junction held 10 bases outside the gene matches. The V gene's germline CDR1 is SGHTA and CDR2 FQGNSA. This CDR3 reads CASDNSGGRDIQYF. CDR3 sequence (DNA): TGTGCCAGCGACAATAGCGGGGGCCGGGACATTCAGTACTTC.

The chain uses TRBV7-9 and TRBJ1-2; 8 nucleotides agree with TRBD1. With 4 bases clipped from V and 6 bases from J, the junction kept 7 bases outside the gene matches. Looked up from germline, CDR1 is SEHNR and CDR2 is FQNEAQ (reference sequence). The CDR3 loop spans 14 amino acids. The CDR3 region is CASSSWTGKDGYTF. The CDR3 DNA reads TGTGCCAGCAGCTCTTGGACAGGGAAGGATGGCTACACCTTC. The variable domain in full, with the rest retrieved from reference TRBV7-9 and TRBJ1-2, is DTGVSQNPRHKITKRGQNVTFRCDPISEHNRLYWYRQTLGQGPEFLTYFQNEAQLEKSRLLSDRFSAERPKGSFSTLEIQRTEQGDSAMYLCASSSWTGKDGYTFGSGTRLTVV.

This clonotype occurred once. J is TRBJ2-3 and V is TRBV3-1; no definite D call. Germline V gene lookup returns CDR1 LGHDT and CDR2 YNNKEL (reference sequence). Trimming pared 4 bases from V and 3 bases from J, leaving 8 bases between. This CDR3 has 13 amino acids. CDR3 in amino acids: CASSPHYTDTQYF. CDR3 DNA: TGTGCCAGCAGCCCCCATTATACAGATACGCAGTATTTT.

The chain has TRBV28 and TRBJ2-7; D ambiguous. CDR1 is MDHEN and CDR2 is SYDVKM in the germline V gene. This CDR3 is 13 amino acids long. Trimming cost V 8 bases and J 3 bases, with 14 bases left between them. CDR3 DNA sequence: TGTGCCAGCGGAATAGATTCACACTACGAGCAGTACTTC. Its translation is CASGIDSHYEQYF. The complete variable domain, with remaining parts taken from reference TRBV28 and TRBJ2-7, reads DVKVTQSSRYLVKRTGEKVFLECVQDMDHENMFWYRQDPGLGLRLIYFSYDVKMKEKGDIPEGYSVSREKKERFSLILESASTNQTSMYLCASGIDSHYEQYFGPGTRLTVT.

The chain joins TRBV12-3 or TRBV12-4 to TRBJ1-2; 7 bases agree with TRBD1. There are 12 residues in the CDR3. Trimming took 6 bases from V and 4 from J; bases not matched to a gene: 2. DNA of the CDR3: TGTGCCAGCAGGAGACAGGGCTATGGCTACACCTTC. Translation gives CASRRQGYGYTF.

CDR3 nucleotides: TGTGCCAGCAGCTCGCTGCCTACTTCGGCAGCGGGAGGCCACGAGCAGTACTTC. Translated: CASSSLPTSAAGGHEQYF. The chain combines TRBV7-2 with TRBJ2-5; TRBD2 agrees at 9 bases. The tail of the sequence fits TRBJ2-7 better, so the J call may be wrong. Germline V CDR1 and CDR2: SGHTA, FQGNSA. CDR3 length: 18 residues.